The 30 T cell receptor beta chains presented below share a single source sample, sequenced in a study of a mutant IDH1 vaccine in newly diagnosed glioma. Stated time point: baseline, week 1 (first vaccination visit). Stated treatment: pre-vaccination baseline after standard-of-care therapy. Method: immunoSEQ multiplex PCR; TCRdb's copy keeps in-frame clones and lacks some. This sample has about 88,000 clones; approximately 80% occur once, and the top ten carry 5.3%. This specimen consisted of PBMCs, obtained from a glioma patient treated with radiotherapy, temozolomide or both. The receptors here all came from a man in his forties or fifties with glioma. Some clones in this sample may be carry-over from other donors' samples.

This clone is a singleton in its sample. The chain has TRBV6-1 and TRBJ1-5; TRBD1 might be the D (6 bases). The germline gives CDR1 MNHNS, CDR2 SASEGT. V lost 6 bases to trimming and J lost 3 bases, with 12 bases between them. The CDR3 totals 14 residues. The CDR3 DNA sequence: TGTGCCAGCAGGGAGACAGGCTACAATCAGCCCCAGCATTTT. Amino acid sequence: CASRETGYNQPQHF.

This chain connects TRBV19 to TRBJ1-1, with 9 bases that match TRBD1. CDR3 size: 15 residues. Germline CDR1 and CDR2: LNHDA and SQIVND (reference sequence). V was pared by 7 bases and J by 0 bases, with 6 bases of the junction left unmatched. This CDR3 reads CASKVGTGMNTEAFF. DNA of the CDR3: TGTGCCAGTAAAGTAGGGACAGGGATGAACACTGAAGCTTTCTTT.

As to this clone: Other DNA sequences of this sample code for an identical CDR3. The V call is TRBV5-1, the J call TRBJ1-2, with D unresolved. The CDR3 is made up of 13 amino acids. V lost 2 bases and J 4 bases, leaving 9 bases between the germline ends. The germline V gene encodes CDR1 SGHRS and CDR2 YFSETQ. In DNA form, the CDR3 reads TGCGCCAGCAGCTTTGGAGGCTCCTATGGCTACACCTTC. Translating it yields CASSFGGSYGYTF.

The gene calls are TRBV18 and TRBJ1-3, with D tentatively TRBD1 (6 bases). Trimming left V 3 bases short and J 0 bases short, with 9 bases between. This CDR3 spans 15 amino acids. Germline V lookup: CDR1 KGHSH, CDR2 LQKENI. The CDR3 reads CASSPGGHSGNTIYF. In DNA, the CDR3 is TGTGCCAGCTCACCTGGGGGACACTCTGGAAACACCATATATTTT. Filled out from reference TRBV18 and TRBJ1-3, the complete variable domain reads NAGVMQNPRHLVRRRGQEARLRCSPMKGHSHVYWYRQLPEEGLKFMVYLQKENIIDESGMPKERFSAEFPKEGPSILRIQQVVRGDSAAYFCASSPGGHSGNTIYFGEGSWLTVV.

The chain couples TRBV4-1 to TRBJ1-5, with D unclear. Germline assignment: CDR1 MGHRA and CDR2 YSYEKL. The V and J ends lost 4 bases and 7 bases respectively, with 14 bases between them. The CDR3 runs 14 residues. The CDR3 loop reads CASSPSHLRQPQHF. The CDR3 nucleotides are TGCGCCAGCAGCCCCAGTCACCTTAGACAGCCCCAGCATTTT.

The rearrangement uses TRBV30 and TRBJ1-1; D unresolved. V was trimmed by 1 base and J by 1 base, leaving 7 bases between them. The CDR3 runs to 13 residues. Per the germline V gene, CDR1 is GTSNPN and CDR2 is SVGIG (reference sequence). CDR3 nucleotide sequence: TGTGCCTGGAGTGCACAGACGAACACTGAAGCTTTCTTT. Its protein is CAWSAQTNTEAFF.

The chain is built from TRBV6-6 and TRBJ1-6; maybe TRBD1 (6 bases). This CDR3 has 16 residues. Trimming pared 6 bases from V and 0 bases from J, leaving 12 bases between. Germline V CDR1 and CDR2: MNHNY, SVGAGI (reference sequence). This CDR3 is CASSPQGGSYNSPLHF. CDR3 nucleotide sequence: TGTGCCAGCAGCCCCCAAGGGGGCTCCTATAATTCACCCCTCCACTTT.

The rearrangement links TRBV19 to TRBJ1-4, with a tentative D call TRBD1 (6 bases). Germline V gene lookup returns CDR1 LNHDA and CDR2 SQIVND (reference sequence). The germline V and J ends were trimmed by 3 bases and 5 bases, with 19 bases remaining between them. The CDR3 is 17 residues long. The CDR3 here is CASSIGKWGAINEKLFF. The CDR3 DNA follows: TGTGCCAGTAGTATCGGCAAGTGGGGGGCAATCAATGAAAAACTGTTTTTT. The variable domain in full, with the rest retrieved from reference TRBV19 and TRBJ1-4, is DGGITQSPKYLFRKEGQNVTLSCEQNLNHDAMYWYRQDPGQGLRLIYYSQIVNDFQKGDIAEGYSVSREKKESFPLTVTSAQKNPTAFYLCASSIGKWGAINEKLFFGSGTQLSVL.

This chain links TRBV30 with TRBJ1-6; possibly TRBD1 for D (5 bases). The germline V and J ends were trimmed by 2 bases and 6 bases, with 11 bases remaining between them. The CDR3 has 14 amino acids. In germline, CDR1 is GTSNPN, CDR2 SVGIG (reference sequence). CDR3 protein: CAWSRWQGNSPLHF. CDR3 DNA sequence: TGTGCCTGGAGTCGCTGGCAGGGTAATTCACCCCTCCACTTT.

The J gene is TRBJ1-2, the V gene TRBV5-4, with TRBD1 matching 9 bases. The junction had 4 bases not matched to a gene; V was cut back by 0 bases and J by 7 bases. The CDR3 covers 14 residues. Germline V CDR1 and CDR2: SGHNT, YYREEE (reference sequence). CDR3 sequence: CASSLEQGAFGYTF. The CDR3 nucleotides read TGTGCCAGCAGCTTGGAACAGGGGGCGTTTGGCTACACCTTC.

V and J are TRBV27 and TRBJ2-1; TRBD2 agrees at 14 bases. After removal of 5 bases from V and 13 bases from J, the junction contained 10 bases not matched to a gene. The germline CDR1 and CDR2 sequences are MNHEY and SMNVEV (reference sequence). This CDR3 spans 15 amino acids. The CDR3: CASSRSGLAGEKQFF. The CDR3, as DNA: TGTGCCAGCAGTAGATCGGGACTAGCGGGGGAAAAACAGTTCTTC.

The J gene is TRBJ2-7, the V gene TRBV6-5, with 9 bases aligning to TRBD1. The CDR3 length is 12 residues. Germline CDR1 reads MNHEY; CDR2 reads SVGAGI. The V gene end was trimmed by 5 bases and the J gene end by 8 bases; junction bases not matched to a gene: 4. DNA for the CDR3: TGTGCCAGCAGTGCACAGGGGGCGCAGCAGTACTTC. Translated: CASSAQGAQQYF.

This chain links TRBV2 with TRBJ1-3; no reliable D call. The germline V and J ends were trimmed by 2 bases and 2 bases, with 13 bases remaining between them. CDR1 and CDR2 (germline): SNHLY, FYNNEI. The CDR3 is 16 residues long. The CDR3 reads CASSERGLGTGNTIYF. CDR3 in DNA: TGTGCCAGCAGTGAACGAGGATTGGGGACTGGAAACACCATATATTTT.

V and J are TRBV14 and TRBJ1-2, with D possibly matching TRBD1 (5 bases). V lost 1 base, J lost 2 bases, and 11 bases lay in between. Germline values: CDR1 SGHDN, CDR2 FVKESK. This CDR3 has 15 amino acids. As DNA, the CDR3 is TGTGCCAGCAGCCAAGGGACATCCGGGAACTATGGCTACACCTTC. This sequence encodes CASSQGTSGNYGYTF.

V and J are TRBV5-1 and TRBJ1-1, with unresolved D. Trimming left V 0 bases short and J 5 bases short, with 11 bases between. The CDR3 length is 14 residues. Germline CDR1 reads SGHRS; CDR2 reads YFSETQ. The CDR3 region has the DNA TGCGCCAGCAGCTTGGCCACCCTCCGTACTGAAGCTTTCTTT. The encoded protein is CASSLATLRTEAFF.

This clone appeared a few times. The chain couples TRBV7-9 to TRBJ1-4; 7 bases are a match to TRBD1. The germline V gene encodes CDR1 SEHNR and CDR2 FQNEAQ (reference sequence). CDR3 length: 15 amino acids. After removal of 5 bases from V and 7 bases from J, the junction contained 10 bases not matched to a gene. CDR3 region: CASSGRQGRGEKLFF. The CDR3 coding sequence is TGTGCCAGCAGCGGCAGACAGGGACGGGGTGAAAAACTGTTTTTT.

CDR3 nucleotides: TGTGCCAGCCAATACAGGCGCGGGTTAAGCTCCTATAATTCACCCCTCCACTTT. It translates to CASQYRRGLSSYNSPLHF. The chain carries TRBV19 and TRBJ1-6; a possible D gene is TRBD1 (5 bases). This CDR3 spans 18 amino acids. The V gene lost 9 bases and the J gene lost 0 bases, with 21 bases spanning the gap. Germline CDR1 and CDR2: LNHDA and SQIVND (reference sequence).

The V call is TRBV15, the J call TRBJ2-2, with 10 bases aligning to TRBD1. V was clipped by 3 bases and J by 6 bases; unmatched bases: 1. This CDR3 has 14 residues. Per germline, CDR1 LNHNV and CDR2 YYDKDF (reference sequence). CDR3 nucleotides: TGTGCCACCAGCAGGGACAGGGGGTCCGGGGAGCTGTTTTTT. Encoded protein: CATSRDRGSGELFF.

V gene TRBV19 combines with J gene TRBJ2-5, with D tentatively TRBD1 (5 bases). With 8 bases removed from V and 1 base from J, the gap between germline ends came to 14 bases. Germline values: CDR1 LNHDA, CDR2 SQIVND (reference sequence). The CDR3 extends over 14 amino acids. For the CDR3, the DNA is TGTGCCAGTCGAAAGGGGTTTGGCCAAGAGACCCAGTACTTC. The encoded protein is CASRKGFGQETQYF.

The rearrangement links TRBV2 to TRBJ1-6; D is uncertain. This CDR3 is built from 14 residues. Germline V lookup: CDR1 SNHLY, CDR2 FYNNEI. Trimming shortened V by 8 bases and J by 4 bases, and 12 bases separated the two germline ends. The CDR3 coding sequence is TGTGCCAGCTGTCCCGACGGATATAATTCACCCCTCCACTTT. This gives the protein CASCPDGYNSPLHF. The full variable domain, its missing parts supplied by reference TRBV2 and TRBJ1-6, is EPEVTQTPSHQVTQMGQEVILRCVPISNHLYFYWYRQILGQKVEFLVSFYNNEISEKSEIFDDQFSVERPDGSNFTLKIRSTKLEDSAMYFCASCPDGYNSPLHFGNGTRLTVT.

This chain links TRBV27 with TRBJ2-5; no clear D. CDR3 length equals 14 residues. CDR1 and CDR2 (germline): MNHEY, SMNVEV (reference sequence). The germline V and J ends were trimmed by 3 bases and 0 bases, with 8 bases remaining between them. The chain's CDR3 is CASSFRADQETQYF. The CDR3 DNA sequence: TGTGCCAGCAGTTTTAGGGCGGACCAAGAGACCCAGTACTTC.

This clone appeared a few times. This chain connects TRBV19 to TRBJ2-2; TRBD1 might be the D (5 bases). Looked up from germline, CDR1 is LNHDA and CDR2 is SQIVND (reference sequence). V was trimmed by 5 bases and J by 0 bases, leaving 10 bases between them. This CDR3 is built from 15 residues. The CDR3 bases are TGTGCCAGTAGTTTCAGGGATACGAACACCGGGGAGCTGTTTTTT. It yields the protein CASSFRDTNTGELFF.

This clone was seen a handful of times. The rearrangement links TRBV6-5 to TRBJ2-7; D is unclear. CDR3 size: 14 residues. CDR1 is MNHEY, CDR2 SVGAGI, per germline. The V and J ends lost 8 bases and 1 base respectively, with 15 bases between them. CDR3 in amino acids: CASANPAGSYEQYF. The CDR3, as DNA: TGTGCCAGCGCTAACCCGGCCGGATCCTACGAGCAGTACTTC.

The V gene is TRBV2, the J gene TRBJ1-1; D possibly corresponds to TRBD1 (5 bases). Trimming left V 8 bases short and J 1 base short, with 14 bases between. The CDR3 covers 14 residues. The germline CDR1 and CDR2 sequences are SNHLY and FYNNEI. The CDR3, as DNA: TGTGCCAGCCTCCTGGAGACAGCGAACACTGAAGCTTTCTTT. Protein: CASLLETANTEAFF.

The chain joins TRBV6-5 to TRBJ1-5; possible D gene TRBD1, 5 bases. The V gene lost 0 bases and the J gene lost 6 bases, with 12 bases spanning the gap. The CDR3 has 15 amino acids. The germline V gene encodes CDR1 MNHEY and CDR2 SVGAGI. The CDR3 DNA is TGTGCCAGCAGTTACTCGGGGACCGTCCGTCAGCCCCAGCATTTT. It specifies CASSYSGTVRQPQHF.

This chain connects TRBV6-5 to TRBJ2-7; 10 positions match TRBD2. Germline V lookup: CDR1 MNHEY, CDR2 SVGAGI. Trimming removed 6 bases from V and 2 bases from J; junction bases left unmatched: 7. This CDR3 has 15 amino acids. The CDR3: CASRPSSGRPYEQYF. CDR3 DNA sequence: TGTGCCAGCAGACCCTCTAGCGGGAGACCCTACGAGCAGTACTTC.

The J gene is TRBJ1-4, the V gene TRBV10-2; D uncertain. The germline V gene encodes CDR1 WSHSY and CDR2 SAAADI. CDR3 length equals 12 residues. V was clipped by 0 bases and J by 6 bases, with 2 bases between them. The CDR3 is CASSESDEKLFF. The CDR3 DNA is TGCGCCAGCAGTGAGTCGGATGAAAAACTGTTTTTT.

This clone was seen a single time. Written as DNA, the CDR3 is TGCGCCAGCAGCCAAGTTGCGGGGACAGGAGACTACGAGCAGTACTTC. It translates to CASSQVAGTGDYEQYF. The V gene is TRBV4-1, the J gene TRBJ2-7, with 8 bases matching TRBD1. This CDR3 contains 16 residues. Germline-derived CDR1 and CDR2 are MGHRA and YSYEKL. The J segment lost 3 bases and the V segment lost 1 base, leaving 8 bases of the junction unmatched.

The chain uses TRBV5-1 and TRBJ1-1, with D possibly TRBD1 on 6 matching bases. The CDR3 has 13 amino acids. V lost 4 bases to trimming and J lost 6 bases, with 13 bases between them. CDR1 and CDR2 from the germline V gene are SGHRS and YFSETQ. This CDR3 reads CASSSTGSPEAFF. CDR3 bases: TGCGCCAGCAGCAGCACAGGGTCCCCTGAAGCTTTCTTT.

The V call is TRBV5-1, the J call TRBJ2-1, with TRBD1 as a possible D gene (5 bases). There are 14 residues in the CDR3. V lost 1 base and J lost 2, with 7 bases in between. The germline gives CDR1 SGHRS, CDR2 YFSETQ. This CDR3 is CASSLRQTYNEQFF. CDR3 DNA: TGCGCCAGCAGCTTGAGACAGACCTACAATGAGCAGTTCTTC.